The sequence of this TCR beta chain was determined in a study of regulatory T cells in long-lasting Graves disease. A remark on this clonotype: Its antigen is not identified.

For TCR beta, libraries came from iRepertoire HTBI primers and Arm-PCR of CDR3 regions. One entry per CDR3 protein, called by TCRdb with MiXCR from the multiplex PCR reads. Of approximately 230,000 distinct CDR3 sequences in the sample, around 17% were seen once. Trimming removed 4 bases from V and 6 bases from J; junction bases left unmatched: 8. Germline CDR1 and CDR2: SGHTA and FQGNSA. This CDR3 has 15 residues. Study findings and constraints: Persistent disease exhibited a predilection for TRBV28, TRBJ1-2 and TRBJ2-5. The study examined only peripheral blood, not thyroid tissue.

Documented time point: newly diagnosed GD, antithyroid drugs for less than 3 months. PBMCs were the source of the RNA used for TCR sequencing. It was American Thyroid Association guidelines that determined Graves' disease diagnosis. EDTA tubes collected nine milliliters of peripheral blood. This receptor was identified in a female donor with Graves disease. Specimen: peripheral blood mononuclear cells (PBMCs), collected at new diagnosis, from a patient treated with antithyroid drugs. J is TRBJ2-3 and V is TRBV7-2, with TRBD2 matching 9 bases. The CDR3 region has the DNA TGTGCCAGCAGCTACACGACTAGCGGACTCGATACGCAGTATTTT. As protein: CASSYTTSGLDTQYF.